Presented here are 10 T cell receptor beta chains from one specimen sequenced in a study of T cell repertoires in cytomegalovirus infection. From the reads, TCRdb called clonotypes with MiXCR, one entry per CDR3 protein. In the table there are more than 400,000 distinct CDR3 sequences, less than 30% of which are singletons. Material: PBMCs. These receptors were obtained from a human donor in good health (CMV status not recorded). Some clones in this sample may be carry-over from other donors' samples.

This clonotype has just a few counts. This chain uses TRBV4-1 with TRBJ1-1, with 7 positions matching TRBD1. Germline V CDR1 and CDR2: MGHRA, YSYEKL. The CDR3 has 15 amino acids. After removal of 3 bases from V and 6 bases from J, the junction contained 10 bases not matched to a gene. The CDR3 DNA reads TGCGCCAGCAGCCAGCCCACCGACAGGGCGCCTGAAGCTTTCTTT. As protein: CASSQPTDRAPEAFF.

In its sample, this clonotype was seen many times. The CDR3 loop is CASSLGLAGIYNEQFF. The CDR3 bases are TGTGCCAGCAGCTTAGGACTAGCGGGAATATACAATGAGCAGTTCTTC. The V call is TRBV7-2, the J call TRBJ2-1, with 11 nucleotides matching TRBD2. The V gene end was trimmed by 1 base and the J gene end by 4 bases; junction bases not matched to a gene: 3. CDR3 length: 16 residues. Germline V gene sequence: CDR1 SGHTA, CDR2 FQGNSA.

In its sample, this clonotype was seen a few times. This chain links TRBV12-3 or TRBV12-4 with TRBJ1-2; 8 nucleotides align to TRBD1. V trimming: 6 bases; J trimming: 14 bases; junction bases outside the gene matches: 11. The CDR3 covers 12 residues. The DNA of the CDR3 is TGTGCCAGCAGGGAAAGACAGGGGAAAACTACCTTC. It codes for CASRERQGKTTF.

The chain links TRBV29-1 to TRBJ1-6; D is unresolved. From germline, CDR1 is SQVTM and CDR2 ANQGSEA. The CDR3 is made up of 15 amino acids. V dropped 5 bases and J dropped 0 bases, with 11 bases sitting between them. For the CDR3, the DNA is TGCAGCGTTCAGATGGAAAGCTCCTATAATTCACCCCTCCACTTT. Its translation is CSVQMESSYNSPLHF.

The chain links TRBV4-3 to TRBJ2-1; the match to TRBD2 covers 8 bases. J gave up 1 base and V 3 bases, and 5 bases lay outside the gene matches. This CDR3 region has 16 residues. Germline-derived CDR1 and CDR2 are LGHNA and YSLEER. Here the CDR3 reads CASSQELAESYNEQFF. As DNA, the CDR3 is TGCGCCAGCAGCCAGGAACTAGCGGAATCCTACAATGAGCAGTTCTTC.

The chain recombines TRBV7-9 with TRBJ1-1; D is unclear. Per germline, CDR1 SEHNR and CDR2 FQNEAQ (reference sequence). This CDR3 is 14 amino acids long. With 2 bases removed from V and 5 bases from J, the gap between germline ends came to 12 bases. CDR3 nucleotide sequence: TGTGCCAGCAGCTTATCTGCGCGAGAGACTGAAGCTTTCTTT. Protein product: CASSLSARETEAFF.

The sample holds a few counts of this clonotype. The V call is TRBV4-2, the J call TRBJ1-5; D remains ambiguous. The length of the CDR3 is 14 residues. V was pared by 0 bases and J by 5 bases, with 8 bases between. The V gene's germline CDR1 is LGHNA and CDR2 YNFKEQ. CDR3 residues: CASSQDASDQPQHF. The CDR3 DNA reads as TGTGCCAGCAGCCAAGATGCGTCGGATCAGCCCCAGCATTTT.

The DNA for the CDR3 is TGTGCCAGCAGCTTGGAATGGGCGGGTGAGCAGTTCTTC. Protein: CASSLEWAGEQFF. This rearrangement joins TRBV5-5 to TRBJ2-1, with D possibly being TRBD2 (5 bases). Trimming removed 0 bases at V and 9 bases at J, with 10 bases between. There are 13 residues in the CDR3. Germline V gene lookup returns CDR1 SGHKS and CDR2 YYEKEE (reference sequence).

This clonotype was counted many times. The J gene is TRBJ1-2, the V gene TRBV7-2; 7 bases are a match to TRBD1. The germline CDR1 and CDR2 sequences are SGHTA and FQGNSA. V lost 5 bases to trimming and J lost 5 bases; unmatched junction nucleotides: 17. This CDR3 has 17 amino acids. For the CDR3, the DNA is TGTGCCAGCAGCCCGCGACGGGACAGTGGGAGTGGGTATGGCTACACCTTC. Translation gives CASSPRRDSGSGYGYTF. Full variable domain (missing parts from reference TRBV7-2 and TRBJ1-2): GAGVSQSPSNKVTEKGKDVELRCDPISGHTALYWYRQSLGQGLEFLIYFQGNSAPDKSGLPSDRFSAERTGGSVSTLTIQRTQQEDSAVYLCASSPRRDSGSGYGYTFGSGTRLTVV.

The J gene is TRBJ2-7, the V gene TRBV29-1; D is undetermined. Germline-derived CDR1 and CDR2 are SQVTM and ANQGSEA. The CDR3 length is 11 residues. V was clipped by 4 bases and J by 2 bases, with 6 bases between them. CDR3 amino acids: CSVAAAYEQYF. As DNA, the CDR3 is TGCAGCGTTGCGGCAGCCTACGAGCAGTACTTC.